One sample yielded the 20 T cell receptor beta chains listed below, sequenced in a study of T cell responses to AZD1222 COVID-19 vaccine. Assay used: immunoSEQ multiplex PCR; TCRdb lists only in-frame clones, some missing. The table shows 150,000 to 190,000 clones, with 88% occurring only once. The material was peripheral blood, obtained after recovery from COVID-19. The receptors were gathered from an adult who had recovered from COVID-19.

The J gene is TRBJ1-1, the V gene TRBV19, with 7 bases that match TRBD1. This CDR3 has 13 amino acids. Germline V gene sequence: CDR1 LNHDA, CDR2 SQIVND (reference sequence). J lost 4 bases, V lost 7 bases, and 6 bases had no gene match. DNA of the CDR3: TGTGCCAGTACCTCGACAGGGCGCACTGAAGCTTTCTTT. Its protein product is CASTSTGRTEAFF.

The rearrangement uses TRBV3-1 (or the pseudogene TRBV3-2) and TRBJ1-4; possibly TRBD1 for D (5 bases). The germline CDR1 and CDR2 sequences are LGHDT and YNNKEL (reference sequence). V shed 4 bases and J shed 5 bases, with 5 bases lying between them. The CDR3 runs to 12 residues. CDR3 sequence reads: CASSRGNEKLFF. In DNA form, the CDR3 reads TGTGCCAGCAGCCGGGGGAATGAAAAACTGTTTTTT.

The rearrangement joins TRBV28 to TRBJ2-5, with D maybe TRBD2 (7 bases). This CDR3 contains 12 residues. Germline CDR1 is MDHEN and CDR2 is SYDVKM. The V gene lost 7 bases and the J gene lost 4 bases, with 10 bases spanning the gap. CDR3 protein: CASMGGGETQYF. CDR3 nucleotide sequence: TGTGCCAGCATGGGAGGGGGAGAGACCCAGTACTTC.

The chain joins TRBV6-2 or TRBV6-3 to TRBJ2-1; perhaps TRBD2 as D (5 bases). The V gene lost 0 bases and the J gene lost 5 bases, with 20 bases spanning the gap. This CDR3 is built from 18 residues. The germline CDR1 and CDR2 sequences are MNHEY and SVGEGT. CDR3 DNA sequence: TGTGCCAGCAGTTACTCGGAAGGACTTCACACGGGGAACAATGAGCAGTTCTTC. Translated, it gives CASSYSEGLHTGNNEQFF.

The gene calls are TRBV29-1 and TRBJ2-1, with D possibly being TRBD1 or TRBD2 (5 bases each). CDR1 is SQVTM, CDR2 ANQGSEA, per germline. V lost 7 bases and J lost 5, with 18 bases in between. This CDR3 is built from 14 residues. The CDR3 nucleotides read TGCAGCGGGACCGGGACCACCTATAACAATGAGCAGTTCTTC. Its translation: CSGTGTTYNNEQFF.

The chain combines TRBV7-2 with TRBJ2-7; D possibly uses TRBD1 or TRBD2 (5 bases each). The germline V gene encodes CDR1 SGHTA and CDR2 FQGNSA. Trimming removed 3 bases from V and 0 bases from J, with 12 bases in between. This CDR3 has 15 amino acids. The CDR3: CASSFGTGYSYEQYF. The DNA for the CDR3 is TGTGCCAGCAGCTTCGGGACGGGCTACTCCTACGAGCAGTACTTC. The full variable domain, its missing parts supplied by reference TRBV7-2 and TRBJ2-7, is GAGVSQSPSNKVTEKGKDVELRCDPISGHTALYWYRQSLGQGLEFLIYFQGNSAPDKSGLPSDRFSAERTGGSVSTLTIQRTQQEDSAVYLCASSFGTGYSYEQYFGPGTRLTVT.

This chain uses TRBV5-1 with TRBJ2-7; no reliable D call. Deletions cut 0 bases from V and 5 bases from J, with 12 bases between. There are 14 residues in the CDR3. The germline gives CDR1 SGHRS, CDR2 YFSETQ. The CDR3 reads CASSLEGAGHEQYF. CDR3 DNA sequence: TGCGCCAGCAGCTTGGAAGGCGCCGGGCACGAGCAGTACTTC.

V is TRBV2 and J is TRBJ1-1; TRBD1 is a possible D gene (5 bases). The CDR3 length is 13 residues. Germline assignment: CDR1 SNHLY and CDR2 FYNNEI. Trimming shortened V by 0 bases and J by 8 bases, and 10 bases separated the two germline ends. The CDR3 nucleotides are TGTGCCAGCAGTGAAGCGGGGGAGGGGGAAGCTTTCTTT. The encoded protein is CASSEAGEGEAFF.

The chain is built from TRBV5-4 and TRBJ2-2; the match to TRBD1 covers 8 bases. Trimming removed 6 bases from V and 1 base from J; junction bases left unmatched: 5. Germline V lookup: CDR1 SGHNT, CDR2 YYREEE (reference sequence). The CDR3 is 15 residues long. The CDR3 reads CASNPDRVNTGELFF. In DNA form, the CDR3 reads TGTGCCAGCAACCCGGACAGGGTGAACACCGGGGAGCTGTTTTTT.

This chain joins TRBV5-6 and TRBJ1-4; TRBD1 aligns across 10 bases. The germline V gene has CDR1 SGHDT and CDR2 YYEEEE. V shed 5 bases, J shed 7 bases, and the junction held 11 bases outside the gene matches. The CDR3 sequence is 16 residues long. CDR3 nucleotides: TGTGCCAGCAGTTCGACAGGGGGCGGGTATGCTGAAAAACTGTTTTTT. Translated, it gives CASSSTGGGYAEKLFF.

This chain connects TRBV5-1 to TRBJ2-3; D may correspond to TRBD1 or TRBD2 (5 bases each). This CDR3 comprises 17 residues. V shed 2 bases and J shed 2 bases, with 18 bases lying between them. Per germline, CDR1 SGHRS and CDR2 YFSETQ. Here the CDR3 reads CASSFIGTPRPTDTQYF. The CDR3 region has the DNA TGCGCCAGCAGCTTTATTGGGACCCCAAGGCCCACAGATACGCAGTATTTT.

The chain carries TRBV7-2 and TRBJ2-3; possibly TRBD1 or TRBD2 for D (6 bases each). Trimming took 1 base from V and 2 from J, leaving 10 bases between them. Germline-derived CDR1 and CDR2 are SGHTA and FQGNSA. The length of the CDR3 is 15 residues. The CDR3 reads CASSLVGGFTDTQYF. The DNA for the CDR3 is TGTGCCAGCAGCTTAGTAGGGGGGTTCACAGATACGCAGTATTTT. The variable domain in full, with the rest retrieved from reference TRBV7-2 and TRBJ2-3, is GAGVSQSPSNKVTEKGKDVELRCDPISGHTALYWYRQSLGQGLEFLIYFQGNSAPDKSGLPSDRFSAERTGGSVSTLTIQRTQQEDSAVYLCASSLVGGFTDTQYFGPGTRLTVL.

CDR3 bases: TGTGCCAGTAGTCTTGGGACAACTTCTAACTATGGCTACACCTTC. It yields the protein CASSLGTTSNYGYTF. The chain couples TRBV19 to TRBJ1-2, with D possibly TRBD1 on 6 matching bases. This CDR3 has 15 residues. Germline loops: CDR1 LNHDA, CDR2 SQIVND (reference sequence). Trimming removed 5 bases from V and 0 bases from J, with 13 bases in between.

This chain links TRBV11-2 with TRBJ2-7; D possibly corresponds to TRBD1 (5 bases). Per germline, CDR1 SGHAT and CDR2 FQNNGV. The CDR3 contains 12 residues. V gave up 3 bases and J gave up 3 bases, with 6 bases separating them. CDR3 in amino acids: CASSLDNYEQYF. The CDR3 DNA is TGTGCCAGCAGCTTGGACAACTACGAGCAGTACTTC.

The chain combines TRBV7-2 with TRBJ2-1; TRBD2 aligns across 12 bases. J was trimmed by 10 bases and V by 4 bases; bases with no gene match: 5. Germline CDR1 is SGHTA and CDR2 is FQGNSA. The CDR3 totals 14 residues. CDR3 residues: CASSWTSGATEQFF. In DNA, the CDR3 is TGTGCCAGCAGCTGGACTAGCGGGGCGACGGAGCAGTTCTTC.

In DNA form, the CDR3 reads TGCGCCAGCAGTCAAACGGACAGGGCAGGGGAAAAACTGTTTTTT. Translated, it gives CASSQTDRAGEKLFF. This chain uses TRBV23-1 with TRBJ1-4; TRBD1 agrees at 8 bases. TRBV23-1 has ORF status, its function being uncertain. CDR3 size: 15 residues. V lost 2 bases, J lost 8 bases, and 7 bases stayed unmatched.

The chain is built from TRBV7-9 and TRBJ1-6; D is ambiguous. Germline V gene data show CDR1 as SEHNR and CDR2 as FQNEAQ (reference sequence). This CDR3 contains 15 residues. Trimming took off 7 bases at V and 7 bases at J, with 17 bases between the two ends. For the CDR3, the DNA is TGTGCCAGCACCCTAGGGCCAGAGGGCAATTCACCCCTCCACTTT. It yields the protein CASTLGPEGNSPLHF.

Note on this clone: At one end, the junction sequence differs from germline, possibly due to a read error. The genes are TRBV29-1 and TRBJ1-1; D gene unclear. Per the germline V gene, CDR1 is SQVTM and CDR2 is ANQGSEA. The CDR3 has 10 amino acids. CDR3 residues: CSVSNIEAFF. In DNA, the CDR3 is TGCAGCGTTTCGAACATTGAAGCTTTCTTT.

The gene calls are TRBV4-1 and TRBJ2-7, with TRBD2 matching 8 bases. Germline loops: CDR1 MGHRA, CDR2 YSYEKL. With 2 bases clipped from V and 4 bases from J, the junction kept 10 bases outside the gene matches. CDR3 length: 16 amino acids. CDR3 DNA sequence: TGCGCCAGCAGCCAACAACTTGGCGGGAGGATTTACGAGCAGTACTTC. This codes for CASSQQLGGRIYEQYF.

The chain combines TRBV7-9 with TRBJ2-2, with 9 bases aligning to TRBD1. Unmatched junction bases numbered 7, after V lost 6 bases and J lost 5 bases. This CDR3 spans 15 amino acids. Germline V CDR1 and CDR2: SEHNR, FQNEAQ (reference sequence). The CDR3 DNA is TGTGCCAGCAGTTCTGACAGGGGGGCTACCGGGGAGCTGTTTTTT. Protein sequence: CASSSDRGATGELFF.